This TCR beta chain was found in a study of shared T cell receptors in the human thymus. Sequenced by immunoSEQ multiplex PCR; TCRdb stores in-frame clones only, minus some. The sample records about 730,000 clones, 80% to 90% being singletons. The germline gives CDR1 MNHNS, CDR2 SASEGT. J lost 6 bases, V lost 8 bases, and 13 bases had no gene match. CDR3 length: 15 residues. This sample was also put to use in a study of human thymus T cells. That paper notes: Corrective cardiac operations yielded the resected thymus tissue. Usage of V and J genes appeared biased in thymic and blood repertoires. Highly overlapping thymic repertoires in unrelated individuals were reported by related research.

The V call is TRBV6-1, the J call TRBJ2-3; 8 positions match TRBD2. The TCR sequence derives from a girl in the first two years of life with a congenital heart defect. The sequenced material came from thymocytes. DNA of the CDR3: TGTGCCAGCCCCCCCGGGGGGGGACCCCTGGATACGCAGTATTTT. This sequence encodes CASPPGGGPLDTQYF.